What follows describes a single TCR beta chain. Its matching antigen is unknown. Healthy individuals of Caucasian origin from Russia, aged roughly 6 to 95, served as donors. Investigators took about 9.2 milliliters of peripheral blood from every donor. This CDR3 contains 14 residues. The V end was cut by 0 bases, the J end by 13 bases, with 15 bases between. Germline V lookup: CDR1 SGHDN, CDR2 FVKESK. The record originates from a study of blood T cells in healthy people across ages. A sample-barcoded 5' primer and a J-beta primer mix were used in a second PCR of about 7 to 12 cycles. TCRdb used MiXCR to reprocess the 5' RACE reads, holding one entry per CDR3 protein. The table shows approximately 900,000 distinct CDR3 sequences, with roughly 50% occurring only once. Study-level results: Long-lived donors exceeded aged donors in naive CD4+ cells and diversity. Using unsorted PBMCs precluded a conclusive naive versus antigen-experienced comparison.

This rearrangement joins TRBV14 to TRBJ1-4, with unresolved D. The sample was blood. This TCR was recovered from a man between 25 and 39 years old in good health. This CDR3 is CASSQEIARSGLFF. The CDR3 DNA is TGTGCCAGCAGCCAAGAAATAGCGAGATCGGGACTGTTTTTT. The full variable domain, in which reference TRBV14 and TRBJ1-4 provide the parts outside the CDR3, is EAGVTQFPSHSVIEKGQTVTLRCDPISGHDNLYWYRRVMGKEIKFLLHFVKESKQDESGMPNNRFLAERTGGTYSTLKVQPAELEDSGVYFCASSQEIARSGLFFGSGTQLSVL.